These 19 T cell receptor beta chains originate from one sample sequenced in a study of TIL therapy for anti-PD-1-resistant metastatic lung cancer. Sequencing used immunoSEQ v3. Using immunoSEQ multiplex PCR, the repertoire was profiled, and TCRdb retains in-frame clones only, with some absent. The data show some 52,000 clones, approximately 79% seen once. Time point indicated: pre-treatment sample, taken before nivolumab and TIL therapy. This material consisted of blood, taken at baseline. The receptors come from a woman aged 30 to 85 with non-small cell lung cancer.

DNA of the CDR3: TGTGCCAGCAGCCCGGGACAGCTCATCTCTGGGGCCAACGTCCTGACTTTC. This sequence encodes CASSPGQLISGANVLTF. V gene TRBV9 combines with J gene TRBJ2-6; 7 nucleotides line up with TRBD1. CDR1 is SGDLS and CDR2 is YYNGEE in the germline V gene. The CDR3 runs to 17 residues. The trim removed 4 bases at V and 0 bases at J, leaving 7 bases unmatched.

The table lists this clone with a count of one. The rearrangement joins TRBV6-5 to TRBJ1-1; tentatively, D is TRBD1 (6 bases). This CDR3 is built from 13 residues. CDR1 and CDR2 (germline): MNHEY, SVGAGI. Trimming shortened V by 5 bases and J by 3 bases, and 10 bases separated the two germline ends. The CDR3: CASSLGGDTEAFF. The CDR3 DNA follows: TGTGCCAGCAGTCTAGGGGGGGACACTGAAGCTTTCTTT.

This chain connects TRBV6-5 to TRBJ1-3; weak D call: TRBD1 (5 bases). Trimming removed 6 bases at V and 0 bases at J, with 12 bases between. This CDR3 comprises 15 residues. Germline assignment: CDR1 MNHEY and CDR2 SVGAGI. The CDR3 loop is CASRTGSLSGNTIYF. Here the CDR3 DNA reads TGTGCCAGCAGAACAGGAAGCCTCTCTGGAAACACCATATATTTT.

There are a few counts of this clone. V usage is TRBV7-8 and J usage is TRBJ1-2, with a weak D call TRBD1 (5 bases). The CDR3 extends over 13 amino acids. Trimming pared 5 bases from V and 1 base from J, leaving 8 bases between. Germline CDR1 reads SGHVS; CDR2 reads FQNEAQ. The CDR3 sequence is CASSGTGNYGYTF. The CDR3 DNA reads TGTGCCAGCAGCGGCACAGGTAACTATGGCTACACCTTC.

In this sample, this clone turned up a few times. The chain combines TRBV19 with TRBJ2-2; D is uncertain. The V gene's germline CDR1 is LNHDA and CDR2 SQIVND (reference sequence). The CDR3 has 14 residues. Trimming took off 6 bases at V and 7 bases at J, with 15 bases between the two ends. The CDR3 spells CASSNGILNGELFF. The CDR3 DNA reads TGTGCCAGTAGCAACGGCATCTTAAACGGGGAGCTGTTTTTT.

This clone appeared once. V is TRBV5-1 and J is TRBJ1-6; D uncertain. The V end lost 5 bases, the J end lost 7 bases, and 13 bases lay between the germline ends. CDR3 length: 14 residues. Germline-derived CDR1 and CDR2 are SGHRS and YFSETQ. The CDR3 region has the DNA TGCGCCAGCAGGGCGGACTCGGGGAATTCACCCCTCCACTTT. As protein: CASRADSGNSPLHF.

The chain employs TRBV6-5 and TRBJ2-5, with D perhaps matching TRBD1 (5 bases). Gene TRBJ2-7 matches the end of the DNA better, so the J call may be wrong. Germline-derived CDR1 and CDR2 are MNHEY and SVGAGI. The CDR3 consists of 15 residues. CDR3 sequence reads: CASSFRPDSSYEQYF. CDR3 in DNA: TGTGCCAGCAGTTTTAGACCCGACAGCTCCTACGAGCAGTACTTC.

The rearrangement uses TRBV5-5 and TRBJ1-1; the match to TRBD1 covers 8 bases. CDR3 size: 14 residues. Germline CDR1 reads SGHKS; CDR2 reads YYEKEE (reference sequence). V was clipped by 4 bases and J by 10 bases; unmatched bases: 12. For the CDR3, the DNA is TGTGCCAGCAGCCCCCGGCCGGACAGGGATCGAGCTTTCTTT. Its protein is CASSPRPDRDRAFF.

The J gene is TRBJ2-5, the V gene TRBV10-3; D is perhaps TRBD2 (6 bases). This CDR3 spans 14 amino acids. With 8 bases removed from V and 3 bases from J, the gap between germline ends came to 16 bases. Germline CDR1 reads ENHRY; CDR2 reads SYGVKD. This CDR3 is CAIGGDPGKETQYF. CDR3 bases: TGTGCCATCGGAGGGGACCCGGGGAAAGAGACCCAGTACTTC.

This clone was seen only a few times. The CDR3 protein is CASRWTGGADQPQHF. Written as DNA, the CDR3 is TGTGCCAGCAGGTGGACAGGGGGAGCGGATCAGCCCCAGCATTTT. This rearrangement joins TRBV6-1 to TRBJ1-5, with 10 bases that match TRBD1. The CDR3 runs 15 residues. Germline CDR1 MNHNS, CDR2 SASEGT. Trimming took 6 bases from V and 5 from J; bases not matched to a gene: 7.

V is TRBV29-1 and J is TRBJ2-1; perhaps TRBD1 as D (5 bases). The length of the CDR3 is 14 residues. V was pared by 6 bases and J by 0 bases, with 12 bases between. The V gene's germline CDR1 is SQVTM and CDR2 ANQGSEA. For the CDR3, the DNA is TGCAGCGTGGGGCCGGTGAGCTCCTACAATGAGCAGTTCTTC. It specifies CSVGPVSSYNEQFF.

This sequence joins TRBV7-6 and TRBJ2-7; D gene ambiguous. Germline V gives CDR1 SGHVS, CDR2 FNYEAQ. CDR3 length equals 14 residues. The germline V and J ends were trimmed by 5 bases and 0 bases, with 11 bases remaining between them. This CDR3 reads CASSARTDSYEQYF. The CDR3 DNA sequence: TGTGCCAGCAGCGCTAGGACGGACTCCTACGAGCAGTACTTC.

This rearrangement joins TRBV25-1 to TRBJ1-4; D uncertain. The CDR3 totals 14 residues. V was trimmed by 4 bases and J by 3 bases, leaving 9 bases between them. Looked up from germline, CDR1 is MGHDK and CDR2 is SYGVNS. The DNA for the CDR3 is TGTGCCAGCAGTGCCTGGTCTCCTAATGAAAAACTGTTTTTT. Its protein product is CASSAWSPNEKLFF.

V gene TRBV6-1 combines with J gene TRBJ2-6; maybe TRBD2 (6 bases). V was cut by 6 bases and J by 2 bases, with 11 bases left in between. The germline V gene has CDR1 MNHNS and CDR2 SASEGT. The CDR3 sequence is 15 residues long. The CDR3 here is CASRSGGAGANVLTF. The CDR3 DNA is TGTGCCAGCAGGAGTGGCGGGGCTGGGGCCAACGTCCTGACTTTC.

The chain couples TRBV23-1 to TRBJ1-5; 8 positions agree with TRBD1. TRBV23-1 is an ORF, with its function uncertain. Unmatched junction bases numbered 10, after V lost 6 bases and J lost 3 bases. The CDR3 is 16 amino acids. For the CDR3, the DNA is TGCGCCAGCAGAAGACAGGGGCGGGTTGCCAATCAGCCCCAGCATTTT. Translating gives CASRRQGRVANQPQHF.

This rearrangement joins TRBV6-1 to TRBJ2-3; the D gene is possibly TRBD1 (5 bases). V lost 1 base to trimming and J lost 4 bases, with 12 bases between them. This CDR3 has 15 amino acids. Germline V gene lookup returns CDR1 MNHNS and CDR2 SASEGT. The CDR3 region is CASSEDQGGADTQYF. The CDR3 DNA sequence: TGTGCCAGCAGTGAAGACCAGGGTGGCGCAGATACGCAGTATTTT.

Concerning this clone: Different DNA sequences within this sample yield the same CDR3. The CDR3 DNA reads as TGTGCCTGGAGTGGGCAGGGCTACGAGCAGTACTTC. This sequence encodes CAWSGQGYEQYF. V usage is TRBV30 and J usage is TRBJ2-7; D possibly corresponds to TRBD1 (5 bases). V dropped 1 base and J dropped 3 bases, with 7 bases sitting between them. Germline V gene lookup returns CDR1 GTSNPN and CDR2 SVGIG (reference sequence). The CDR3 has 12 residues.

This clone was counted once. The chain combines TRBV28 with TRBJ2-4; D remains ambiguous. There are 16 residues in the CDR3. V dropped 1 base and J dropped 0 bases, with 10 bases sitting between them. The germline V gene has CDR1 MDHEN and CDR2 SYDVKM. The chain's CDR3 is CASSLSQELAKNIQYF. The CDR3 DNA reads TGTGCCAGCAGTTTATCCCAGGAATTAGCCAAAAACATTCAGTACTTC.

There are a few counts of this clone. The CDR3 nucleotides are TGTGCCAGCAGCCCCAGGGGCACATCGGACACCATATATTTT. Translating it yields CASSPRGTSDTIYF. This chain uses TRBV5-6 with TRBJ1-3, with D possibly TRBD1 on 6 matching bases. The CDR3 contains 14 residues. Germline assignment: CDR1 SGHDT and CDR2 YYEEEE. V lost 4 bases and J lost 8, with 16 bases in between.